One and the same sample provided the 27 T cell receptor beta chains below, sequenced in a study of blood T cell repertoires in COVID-19. The assay was immunoSEQ multiplex PCR, and TCRdb's table has in-frame clones only and misses some. Counted here are 210,000 or so clones, around nine tenths occurring once; the ten biggest clones make up about 5%. Sequencing used peripheral blood. The source is a woman in her thirties or forties with acute or convalescent COVID-19.

The chain joins TRBV15 to TRBJ1-1, with TRBD1 matching over 8 bases. V trimming: 7 bases; J trimming: 1 base; junction bases outside the gene matches: 17. CDR3 length: 18 residues. Germline loops: CDR1 LNHNV, CDR2 YYDKDF (reference sequence). This CDR3 is CATTPSDRQGKANTEAFF. For the CDR3, the DNA is TGTGCCACCACACCCTCAGATCGACAGGGGAAGGCGAACACTGAAGCTTTCTTT. The whole variable domain, filled in from reference TRBV15 and TRBJ1-1, reads DAMVIQNPRYQVTQFGKPVTLSCSQTLNHNVMYWYQQKSSQAPKLLFHYYDKDFNNEADTPDNFQSRRPNTSFCFLDIRSPGLGDTAMYLCATTPSDRQGKANTEAFFGQGTRLTVV.

This sequence joins TRBV9 and TRBJ2-1; possible D gene TRBD2, 6 bases. The V end was cut by 2 bases, the J end by 6 bases, with 15 bases between. Germline CDR1 is SGDLS and CDR2 is YYNGEE. The CDR3 covers 15 residues. The CDR3 DNA follows: TGTGCCAGCAGCGTCGACGGGGGAGGTTTCAATGAGCAGTTCTTC. Protein product: CASSVDGGGFNEQFF. Variable domain in full (rest from reference TRBV9 and TRBJ2-1): DSGVTQTPKHLITATGQRVTLRCSPRSGDLSVYWYQQSLDQGLQFLIQYYNGEERAKGNILERFSAQQFPDLHSELNLSSLELGDSALYFCASSVDGGGFNEQFFGPGTRLTVL.

The J gene is TRBJ2-2, the V gene TRBV11-3, with D possibly matching TRBD2 (6 bases). The CDR3 length is 14 residues. Germline V gene sequence: CDR1 SGHNT, CDR2 YENEEA. V was clipped by 7 bases and J by 5 bases, with 14 bases between them. CDR3 in amino acids: CASKTGGGTGELFF. CDR3 coding DNA: TGTGCCAGCAAGACCGGGGGAGGAACCGGGGAGCTGTTTTTT.

The chain recombines TRBV7-6 with TRBJ2-3, with a weak D call TRBD1 (7 bases). V lost 5 bases and J lost 6, with 27 bases in between. The CDR3 contains 18 residues. Germline CDR1 reads SGHVS; CDR2 reads FNYEAQ. The CDR3 nucleotides are TGTGCCAGCAGCGCCACAGAGGAGGGGGCACCTCTACCGGATACGCAGTATTTT. Its protein product is CASSATEEGAPLPDTQYF.

The J gene is TRBJ1-5, the V gene TRBV21-1. TRBV21-1 represents a pseudogene. This CDR3 has 16 amino acids. This CDR3 is CASTPEKRYSNQPQHF. The CDR3 DNA reads TGTGCCAGCACCCCTGAGAAACGGTATAGCAATCAGCCCCAGCATTTT.

This clone has just a few counts. The chain couples TRBV3-1 (or the pseudogene TRBV3-2) to TRBJ1-6; D is ambiguous. The CDR3 totals 13 residues. Trimming took 3 bases from V and 9 from J, leaving 9 bases between them. Germline assignment: CDR1 LGHDT and CDR2 YNNKEL (reference sequence). In DNA form, the CDR3 reads TGTGCCAGCAGCCAGTTCCCCGGTTCACCCCTCCACTTT. Translating gives CASSQFPGSPLHF.

The chain employs TRBV5-5 and TRBJ1-1; the match to TRBD1 covers 11 bases. The CDR3 totals 17 residues. The trim removed 4 bases at V and 2 bases at J, leaving 10 bases unmatched. CDR1 and CDR2 (germline): SGHKS, YYEKEE (reference sequence). The CDR3 protein is CASSLGQGAGRNTEAFF. In DNA form, the CDR3 reads TGTGCCAGCAGCCTAGGACAGGGGGCGGGGAGAAACACTGAAGCTTTCTTT. The entire variable domain, with the rest obtained from reference TRBV5-5 and TRBJ1-1, is as follows: DAGVTQSPTHLIKTRGQQVTLRCSPISGHKSVSWYQQVLGQGPQFIFQYYEKEERGRGNFPDRFSARQFPNYSSELNVNALLLGDSALYLCASSLGQGAGRNTEAFFGQGTRLTVV.

The rearrangement uses TRBV5-6 and TRBJ1-5, with 7 positions matching TRBD1. The CDR3 sequence is 14 residues long. Germline CDR1 reads SGHDT; CDR2 reads YYEEEE. The V and J ends lost 2 bases and 4 bases, in that order; junction bases with no gene match: 3. The CDR3 reads CASSLGGANQPQHF. In nucleotides, the CDR3 is TGTGCCAGCAGCTTAGGGGGCGCGAATCAGCCCCAGCATTTT.

The genes are TRBV5-7 and TRBJ1-3; maybe TRBD1 (5 bases). TRBV5-7 is identified as an open reading frame with a role that is uncertain. Trimming pared 4 bases from V and 4 bases from J, leaving 24 bases between. The CDR3 has 18 amino acids. CDR3 loop: CASSILVAQGGRGNTIYF. Written as DNA, the CDR3 is TGTGCCAGCAGCATATTGGTGGCCCAGGGAGGGAGAGGAAACACCATATATTTT.

This clone was counted once. V is TRBV19 and J is TRBJ1-2, with 8 bases that match TRBD1. The CDR3 has 14 residues. Germline V gene lookup returns CDR1 LNHDA and CDR2 SQIVND (reference sequence). J gave up 6 bases and V 6 bases, and 9 bases lay outside the gene matches. The CDR3 here is CASSPAGGLNGYTF. CDR3 sequence (DNA): TGTGCCAGTAGCCCCGCAGGGGGCCTAAATGGCTACACCTTC.

This chain joins TRBV9 and TRBJ1-4, with D hard to call. The CDR3 loop spans 16 amino acids. V lost 2 bases to trimming and J lost 0 bases, with 11 bases between them. Looked up from germline, CDR1 is SGDLS and CDR2 is YYNGEE. For the CDR3, the DNA is TGTGCCAGCAGCGTTGGTCGGGGAGCAACTAATGAAAAACTGTTTTTT. Residues: CASSVGRGATNEKLFF.

This chain uses TRBV6-1 with TRBJ2-5, with TRBD2 identical over 9 bases. After removal of 4 bases from V and 3 bases from J, the junction contained 9 bases not matched to a gene. Germline-derived CDR1 and CDR2 are MNHNS and SASEGT. CDR3 length equals 16 residues. CDR3 nucleotide sequence: TGTGCCAGCAGTGTTCGGCCTAGCGGGGTGGAAGAGACCCAGTACTTC. Translated: CASSVRPSGVEETQYF.

The chain recombines TRBV9 with TRBJ1-4; perhaps TRBD1 as D (6 bases). Germline V gene data show CDR1 as SGDLS and CDR2 as YYNGEE. The CDR3 spans 16 residues. V gave up 0 bases and J gave up 7 bases, with 16 bases separating them. The CDR3: CASSVGAEGGSEKLFF. The CDR3 coding sequence is TGTGCCAGCAGCGTAGGGGCGGAAGGGGGAAGTGAAAAACTGTTTTTT. Together with reference TRBV9 and TRBJ1-4, the CDR3 gives the full variable domain: DSGVTQTPKHLITATGQRVTLRCSPRSGDLSVYWYQQSLDQGLQFLIQYYNGEERAKGNILERFSAQQFPDLHSELNLSSLELGDSALYFCASSVGAEGGSEKLFFGSGTQLSVL.

V usage is TRBV9 and J usage is TRBJ2-1, with D tentatively TRBD2 (6 bases). Germline V lookup: CDR1 SGDLS, CDR2 YYNGEE. The V end lost 0 bases, the J end lost 0 bases, and 10 bases lay between the germline ends. The CDR3 totals 16 residues. The CDR3 DNA sequence: TGTGCCAGCAGCGTAGTAGGTAGCGGCTCCTACAATGAGCAGTTCTTC. This sequence encodes CASSVVGSGSYNEQFF.

The chain combines TRBV7-8 with TRBJ2-3; D perhaps matches TRBD1 (6 bases). Germline values: CDR1 SGHVS, CDR2 FQNEAQ. Trimming took 2 bases from V and 0 from J, leaving 12 bases between them. This CDR3 contains 16 residues. CDR3 in amino acids: CASSLSWGQSTDTQYF. The CDR3 DNA reads as TGTGCCAGCAGCTTATCGTGGGGACAAAGCACAGATACGCAGTATTTT. The whole variable domain, remainder taken from reference TRBV7-8 and TRBJ2-3, is GAGVSQSPRYKVAKRGQDVALRCDPISGHVSLFWYQQALGQGPEFLTYFQNEAQLDKSGLPSDRFFAERPEGSVSTLKIQRTQQEDSAVYLCASSLSWGQSTDTQYFGPGTRLTVL.

The chain combines TRBV29-1 with TRBJ2-5; 9 bases match TRBD1. The CDR3 consists of 15 residues. Germline V CDR1 and CDR2: SQVTM, ANQGSEA. The V segment lost 7 bases and the J segment 5 bases; nucleotides outside the gene matches: 14. The CDR3 protein is CSGAGASTGGETQYF. For the CDR3, the DNA is TGCAGCGGCGCGGGGGCCTCGACAGGGGGGGAGACCCAGTACTTC.

This clone has a single count. V usage is TRBV6-5 and J usage is TRBJ2-7, with D perhaps TRBD1 (6 bases). V shed 5 bases and J shed 0 bases, with 11 bases lying between them. This CDR3 is built from 14 residues. Germline V CDR1 and CDR2: MNHEY, SVGAGI. The CDR3 DNA reads as TGTGCCAGCAGTCGAACAGGGTACTCCTACGAGCAGTACGTC. Translating gives CASSRTGYSYEQYV.

The rearrangement links TRBV5-6 to TRBJ1-3, with D possibly TRBD1 on 6 matching bases. In germline, CDR1 is SGHDT, CDR2 YYEEEE. Deletions cut 0 bases from V and 0 bases from J, with 7 bases between. The CDR3 runs to 15 residues. Here the CDR3 DNA reads TGTGCCAGCAGCTTGGGACAGGCCTCTGGAAACACCATATATTTT. It encodes CASSLGQASGNTIYF. Looking up the rest from reference TRBV5-6 and TRBJ1-3 gives the full variable domain: DAGVTQSPTHLIKTRGQQVTLRCSPKSGHDTVSWYQQALGQGPQFIFQYYEEEERQRGNFPDRFSGHQFPNYSSELNVNALLLGDSALYLCASSLGQASGNTIYFGEGSWLTVV.

This chain connects TRBV4-1 to TRBJ1-5; 8 bases map to TRBD1. J lost 3 bases, V lost 7 bases, and 8 bases had no gene match. There are 15 residues in the CDR3. In germline, CDR1 is MGHRA, CDR2 YSYEKL. DNA for the CDR3: TGCGCCAGCACCCTAATTCAGGGGGCCAATCAGCCCCAGCATTTT. Encoded protein: CASTLIQGANQPQHF.

For the CDR3, the DNA is TGTGCCAGTAGTATAGGGAGGGGCAATGAGCAGTTCTTC. It is translated as CASSIGRGNEQFF. V is TRBV19 and J is TRBJ2-1; D might be TRBD2 (6 bases). V gave up 1 base and J gave up 6 bases, with 7 bases separating them. Germline V gene data show CDR1 as LNHDA and CDR2 as SQIVND (reference sequence). The CDR3 loop spans 13 amino acids.

The V call is TRBV21-1, the J call TRBJ2-3; the D segment call TRBD1 is taken from the table without a DNA check. TRBV21-1 is designated a pseudogene. This CDR3 spans 14 amino acids. The CDR3 loop is CASSKGPGARAQYF. CDR3 nucleotides: TGTGCCAGCAGCAAAGGTCCAGGCGCACGTGCGCAGTATTTT.

The V gene is TRBV3-1 (or the pseudogene TRBV3-2), the J gene TRBJ2-3; possibly TRBD1 for D (5 bases). The CDR3 contains 14 residues. V was clipped by 8 bases and J by 6 bases, with 18 bases between them. Germline V gene sequence: CDR1 LGHDT, CDR2 YNNKEL (reference sequence). This CDR3 reads CASADSSSHDTQYF. For the CDR3, the DNA is TGTGCCAGCGCAGACAGCTCCTCTCACGATACGCAGTATTTT.

The chain is built from TRBV12-5 and TRBJ1-1; D might be TRBD1 (6 bases). Trimming stripped 4 bases from V and 4 bases from J, with 19 bases between. Per the germline V gene, CDR1 is LGHNT and CDR2 is FRNRAP. CDR3 length equals 16 residues. CDR3 nucleotides: TGTGCTAGTGGTTGGTCAACAGGGAAAGTTAGCACTGAAGCTTTCTTT. Protein: CASGWSTGKVSTEAFF.

This chain connects TRBV6-6 to TRBJ1-5; 7 nucleotides align to TRBD1. The length of the CDR3 is 16 residues. V dropped 6 bases and J dropped 0; count of bases not matched to a gene: 8. Germline V gene sequence: CDR1 MNHNY, CDR2 SVGAGI (reference sequence). The CDR3 nucleotides read TGTGCCAGCAGACCTACGACAGGGTTTAGCAATCAGCCCCAGCATTTT. Translating gives CASRPTTGFSNQPQHF.

V gene TRBV7-8 combines with J gene TRBJ1-5; maybe TRBD1 (5 bases). The CDR3 contains 15 residues. With 5 bases removed from V and 0 bases from J, the gap between germline ends came to 11 bases. Germline V CDR1 and CDR2: SGHVS, FQNEAQ. The CDR3 protein is CASSHDSLSNQPQHF. As DNA, the CDR3 is TGTGCCAGCAGCCACGACAGCCTTAGCAATCAGCCCCAGCATTTT.

J is TRBJ1-6 and V is TRBV7-9, with unresolved D. Trimming pared 3 bases from V and 8 bases from J, leaving 23 bases between. This CDR3 comprises 18 residues. Per germline, CDR1 SEHNR and CDR2 FQNEAQ (reference sequence). The CDR3 nucleotides are TGTGCCAGCAGCTTTTCCTTTACCGGGTCCACTTTGGATTCACCCCTCCACTTT. Amino acid sequence: CASSFSFTGSTLDSPLHF.

The chain combines TRBV19 with TRBJ2-3; 8 positions agree with TRBD1. CDR1 LNHDA and CDR2 SQIVND come from the germline V gene (reference sequence). The CDR3 totals 16 residues. Unmatched junction bases numbered 10, after V lost 3 bases and J lost 5 bases. The chain's CDR3 is CASSIPDRGREDTQYF. In nucleotides, the CDR3 is TGTGCCAGTAGTATCCCCGACAGGGGAAGGGAAGATACGCAGTATTTT.